Listed below are T cell receptor beta chains from one sample, sequenced in a study of regulatory T cells in long-lasting Graves disease. Via MiXCR, TCRdb re-called the multiplex PCR reads, giving one row per CDR3 protein. The sample shows 350,000 to 450,000 distinct CDR3 sequences, 16% of them seen only once. Another study also made use of these data, one on T cells in Graves' hyperthyroidism and ophthalmopathy.

This sample comprised peripheral blood mononuclear cells (PBMCs), obtained at new diagnosis, from a patient treated with antithyroid drugs. These receptors were obtained from a man aged 40-49 years with Graves disease. CDR3s include the opening cysteine and the closing phenylalanine or tryptophan. D genes are given only for firm matches. Size is omitted from some rows. Given values are once, few, many or a class for expanded clones.

V gene	J gene	D gene	clone size	CDR3 protein	CDR3 DNA
TRBV28	TRBJ1-1	TRBD1	many	CASRPDRADEAFF	TGTGCCAGCAGGCCCGACAGGGCAGATGAAGCTTTCTTT
TRBV6-1	TRBJ1-2	NA	many	CAGRAATPYGYTF	TGTGCCGGCAGGGCAGCCACACCCTATGGCTACACCTTC
TRBV12-3/TRBV12-4	TRBJ1-1	NA	once	CASRSGVNTEAFF	TGTGCCAGCAGATCAGGGGTTAACACTGAAGCTTTCTTT
TRBV7-9	TRBJ1-4	NA	few	CASSSTQGSNEKLFF	TGTGCCAGCAGCTCGACCCAGGGGTCTAATGAAAAACTGTTTTTT
TRBV28	TRBJ1-4	NA	many	CSFWEEKLFF	TGTTCATTTTGGGAGGAAAAACTGTTTTTT
TRBV25-1	TRBJ2-1	NA	many	CASSAMRASRSYNEQFF	TGTGCCAGCAGCGCAATGAGGGCCAGTCGCTCCTACAATGAGCAGTTCTTC
TRBV18	TRBJ2-7	NA	many	CASSPSTSSYEQYF	TGTGCCAGCTCACCAAGTACATCCTCCTACGAGCAGTACTTC
TRBV7-2	TRBJ1-6	NA	NA	CASSLIGVGSPLHF	TGTGCCAGCAGCTTGATAGGGGTGGGGTCACCCCTCCACTTT
TRBV28	TRBJ1-1	TRBD1	many	CATMGQGWTEAFF	TGTGCCACCATGGGACAGGGGTGGACTGAAGCTTTCTTT
TRBV6-9	TRBJ1-4	TRBD1	once	CASSYWSGTGNEKLFF	TGTGCCAGCAGTTACTGGTCCGGGACAGGAAATGAAAAACTGTTTTTT
TRBV2	TRBJ2-6	NA	NA	CASRGGQSAGANVLTF	TGTGCCAGCAGGGGGGGACAGTCGGCCGGGGCCAACGTCCTGACTTTC
TRBV5-1	TRBJ2-5	NA	NA	CASSLARAGEETQYF	TGCGCCAGCAGCTTGGCCAGGGCAGGGGAAGAGACCCAGTACTTC
TRBV5-5	TRBJ1-6	NA	NA	CASSLWGSSYNSPLHF	TGTGCCAGCAGCTTGTGGGGGAGCTCCTATAATTCACCCCTCCACTTT
TRBV2	TRBJ2-5	NA	many	CASNWGQETQYF	TGTGCCAGCAATTGGGGGCAAGAGACCCAGTACTTC
TRBV5-1	TRBJ1-6	NA	many	CASSLVGVTDVYNSPLHF	TGCGCCAGCAGCTTGGTTGGCGTGACTGACGTCTATAATTCACCCCTCCACTTT
TRBV30	TRBJ2-3	NA	many	CAWSFGHQAGTDTQYF	TGTGCCTGGAGCTTCGGACACCAGGCAGGGACAGATACGCAGTATTTT
TRBV28	TRBJ2-7	NA	many	CASSPPLSEQYF	TGTGCCAGCAGTCCCCCTCTAAGTGAGCAGTACTTC
TRBV7-2	TRBJ2-7	NA	few	CASSLRAGQQYF	TGTGCCAGCAGCTTACGGGCCGGTCAGCAGTACTTC
TRBV12-3/TRBV12-4	TRBJ2-7	NA	NA	CASSLRGNFGQYF	TGTGCCAGCAGTTTACGGGGAAATTTCGGGCAGTACTTC
TRBV9	TRBJ2-6	NA	few	CASSVASHSGANVLTF	TGTGCCAGCAGCGTAGCTAGCCACTCTGGGGCCAACGTCCTGACTTTC
TRBV24-1	TRBJ2-5	TRBD1	many	CATSENRGIQETQYF	TGTGCCACCAGTGAAAACAGGGGCATCCAAGAGACCCAGTACTTC
TRBV6-1	TRBJ2-1	TRBD2	few	CASGGRGGDNEQFF	TGTGCCAGCGGGGGGCGGGGGGGCGACAATGAGCAGTTCTTC
TRBV29-1	TRBJ1-1	NA	many	CSVEVGETEAFF	TGCAGCGTTGAAGTGGGGGAGACTGAAGCTTTCTTT
TRBV2	TRBJ2-1	TRBD2	many	CASGGLAYNEQFF	TGTGCCAGCGGGGGACTAGCCTACAATGAGCAGTTCTTC
TRBV5-5	TRBJ1-3	TRBD1	many	CASSLGGQAPGNTIYF	TGTGCCAGCAGCTTGGGAGGACAGGCCCCTGGAAACACCATATATTTT
TRBV7-2	TRBJ2-5	NA	many	CASSSQRSGKETQYF	TGTGCCAGCAGTTCTCAACGATCGGGGAAAGAGACCCAGTACTTC
TRBV3-1	TRBJ2-1	NA	many	CASSPARGEQFF	TGTGCCAGCAGCCCGGCTAGGGGTGAGCAGTTCTTC
TRBV12-3/TRBV12-4	TRBJ2-5	TRBD2	once	CASRNLAGGVETQYF	TGTGCCAGCAGAAACCTAGCGGGGGGCGTGGAGACCCAGTACTTC
TRBV29-1	TRBJ1-2	NA	NA	CSVGGGLLYGYTF	TGCAGCGTCGGCGGGGGACTCCTCTATGGCTACACCTTC
TRBV9	TRBJ1-1	NA	many	CASSQWSGGAFF	TGTGCCAGCAGCCAGTGGAGTGGGGGAGCTTTCTTT
TRBV9	TRBJ1-1	NA	many	CASSAGTYTEAFF	TGTGCCAGCAGCGCCGGGACCTACACTGAAGCTTTCTTT
TRBV12-3/TRBV12-4	TRBJ2-2	TRBD1	NA	CASSRQGSRAGELFF	TGTGCCAGCAGTCGACAGGGTTCAAGGGCCGGGGAGCTGTTTTTT
TRBV11-2	TRBJ2-7	TRBD2	NA	CASSLGGSDLYEQYF	TGTGCCAGCAGCCTCGGGGGGTCGGACCTCTACGAGCAGTACTTC
TRBV29-1	TRBJ1-1	NA	few	CSAGTEAFF	TGCAGCGCTGGTACTGAAGCTTTCTTT
TRBV5-1	TRBJ2-7	TRBD1	many	CASSSPGQGVTEQYF	TGCGCCAGCAGCTCGCCGGGACAGGGGGTAACCGAGCAGTACTTC
TRBV20-1	TRBJ2-7	TRBD1	many	CSAEGQESSYEQYF	TGCAGTGCTGAGGGACAGGAGAGCTCCTACGAGCAGTACTTC
TRBV20-1	TRBJ2-7	NA	few	CSARDKIIIGGYYEQYF	TGCAGTGCTAGAGATAAGATCATTATCGGGGGTTACTACGAGCAGTACTTC
TRBV12-3/TRBV12-4	TRBJ1-1	NA	NA	CASSLGRWGANTEAFF	TGTGCCAGCAGTTTGGGGCGGTGGGGGGCGAACACTGAAGCTTTCTTT
TRBV20-1	TRBJ1-1	NA	many	CSAPQRRWDTEAFF	TGCAGTGCACCGCAGAGGCGGTGGGACACTGAAGCTTTCTTT
TRBV10-3	TRBJ2-7	TRBD1	many	CAISDPGTGLEQYF	TGTGCCATCAGTGACCCCGGGACAGGGCTCGAGCAGTACTTC
TRBV6-2/TRBV6-3	TRBJ2-1	TRBD2	NA	CASSYLGGGGYNEQFF	TGTGCCAGCAGTTACCTTGGCGGGGGGGGATACAATGAGCAGTTCTTC
TRBV29-1	TRBJ2-3	NA	NA	CSVGGASTDTQYF	TGCAGCGTTGGGGGGGCGAGCACAGATACGCAGTATTTT
TRBV7-3	TRBJ2-2	NA	few	CASSAVNTGELFF	TGTGCCAGCAGCGCCGTAAACACCGGGGAGCTGTTTTTT
TRBV9	TRBJ2-6	NA	few	CASSVVPTGANVLTF	TGTGCCAGCAGCGTAGTTCCGACTGGGGCCAACGTCCTGACTTTC
TRBV16	TRBJ1-1	NA	many	CASSQSPENTEAFF	TGTGCCAGCAGCCAATCGCCGGAGAACACTGAAGCTTTCTTT
TRBV19	TRBJ2-2	NA	NA	CATSTVNTGELFF	TGTGCCACATCGACAGTGAACACCGGGGAGCTGTTTTTT
TRBV2	TRBJ2-3	TRBD1	many	CASSQDRVGSWTQYF	TGTGCCAGCAGTCAGGACAGGGTTGGAAGTTGGACGCAGTATTTT
TRBV9	TRBJ2-1	TRBD2	few	CASSVDPAGGSYNEQFF	TGTGCCAGCAGCGTAGATCCAGCGGGGGGCTCCTACAATGAGCAGTTCTTC
TRBV28	TRBJ2-6	NA	many	CASSSMTDSGANVLTF	TGTGCCAGCAGTTCGATGACAGACTCTGGGGCCAACGTCCTGACTTTC
TRBV9	TRBJ2-7	TRBD1	NA	CASSVRGTGGLSEQYF	TGTGCCAGCAGCGTAAGGGGGACAGGGGGCTTGAGTGAGCAGTACTTC
TRBV29-1	TRBJ2-1	NA	many	CSASASYNEQFF	TGCAGCGCCTCTGCAAGCTACAATGAGCAGTTCTTC
TRBV2	TRBJ2-2	TRBD2	many	CASDSGAAGTGELFF	TGTGCCAGCGATAGCGGGGCGGCTGGCACCGGGGAGCTGTTTTTT
TRBV4-2	TRBJ2-3	TRBD2	many	CASSQARGGQGDTQYF	TGTGCCAGCAGCCAAGCGCGGGGGGGCCAAGGAGATACGCAGTATTTT
TRBV19	TRBJ1-5	NA	NA	CASSTATDFQPQHF	TGTGCCAGTAGTACGGCCACCGATTTCCAGCCCCAGCATTTT
TRBV5-6	TRBJ2-7	NA	many	CASSLGGVYEQYF	TGTGCCAGCAGCCTAGGAGGAGTCTACGAGCAGTACTTC
TRBV5-4	TRBJ1-1	NA	NA	CASSLGRDGTEAFF	TGTGCCAGCAGCCTGGGCAGGGACGGCACTGAAGCTTTCTTT
TRBV20-1	TRBJ2-3	NA	many	CSAFGDTQYF	TGCAGTGCGTTCGGAGATACGCAGTATTTT
TRBV29-1	TRBJ2-3	NA	many	CSVGQWDGTQYF	TGCAGCGTTGGGCAGTGGGACGGTACGCAGTATTTT